This TCR beta chain was identified during a study of cytomegalovirus exposure and HLA in healthy donors. Primers: 60 Vbeta forward and 13 Jbeta reverse. TCRdb keeps only in-frame clones here, not all; method: immunoSEQ multiplex PCR. Of 110,000 to 150,000 clones listed, about four fifths are singletons. Study-level points and caveats: Later analysis demonstrated an association between a missense DCLRE1C variant and TCR beta V- and J-gene trimming. Sequence variants that were highly shared formed a cluster that was likely a sequencing artifact. Generally TCR sequences proved uncommon, though certain public TCRs appeared in numerous donors.

Comment on this clone: Its antigen remains unidentified.

The material sequenced was PBMCs. This sequence was found in a woman between 18 and 30 years old in good health and CMV-seropositive.

CDR3 protein: CASNPLAGGNTGELFF. The DNA for the CDR3 is TGTGCCAGTAACCCCCTAGCGGGGGGTAACACCGGGGAGCTGTTTTTT. The chain recombines TRBV19 with TRBJ2-2, with 11 bases identical to TRBD2. Trimming took 7 bases from V and 2 from J; bases not matched to a gene: 6. Germline V gene sequence: CDR1 LNHDA, CDR2 SQIVND (reference sequence). There are 16 residues in the CDR3. Full variable domain (missing parts from reference TRBV19 and TRBJ2-2): DGGITQSPKYLFRKEGQNVTLSCEQNLNHDAMYWYRQDPGQGLRLIYYSQIVNDFQKGDIAEGYSVSREKKESFPLTVTSAQKNPTAFYLCASNPLAGGNTGELFFGEGSRLTVL.